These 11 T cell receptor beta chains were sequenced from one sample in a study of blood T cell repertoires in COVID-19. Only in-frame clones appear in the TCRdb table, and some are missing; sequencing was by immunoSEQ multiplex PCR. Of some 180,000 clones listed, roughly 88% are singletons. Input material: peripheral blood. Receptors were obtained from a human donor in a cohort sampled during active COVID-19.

In DNA form, the CDR3 reads TGTGCCAGCAGCTTAGCGGAACTAGCGGGAGTGAATGAGCAGTTCTTC. Protein: CASSLAELAGVNEQFF. The chain links TRBV7-6 to TRBJ2-1; TRBD2 agrees at 11 bases. Trimming removed 0 bases from V and 7 bases from J; junction bases left unmatched: 5. The CDR3 runs 16 residues. The V gene's germline CDR1 is SGHVS and CDR2 FNYEAQ.

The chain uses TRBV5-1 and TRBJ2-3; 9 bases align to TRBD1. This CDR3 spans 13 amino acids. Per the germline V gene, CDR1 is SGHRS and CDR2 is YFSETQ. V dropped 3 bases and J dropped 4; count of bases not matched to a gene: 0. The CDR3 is CASSWDRADTQYF. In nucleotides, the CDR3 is TGCGCCAGCAGCTGGGACAGGGCAGATACGCAGTATTTT.

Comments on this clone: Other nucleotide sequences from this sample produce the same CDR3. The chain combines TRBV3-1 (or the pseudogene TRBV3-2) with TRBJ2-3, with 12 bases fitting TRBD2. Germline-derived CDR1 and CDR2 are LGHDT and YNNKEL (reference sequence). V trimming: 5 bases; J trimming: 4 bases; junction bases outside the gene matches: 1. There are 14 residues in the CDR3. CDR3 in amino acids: CASSRLAGADTQYF. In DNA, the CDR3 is TGTGCCAGCAGCAGACTAGCGGGAGCAGATACGCAGTATTTT.

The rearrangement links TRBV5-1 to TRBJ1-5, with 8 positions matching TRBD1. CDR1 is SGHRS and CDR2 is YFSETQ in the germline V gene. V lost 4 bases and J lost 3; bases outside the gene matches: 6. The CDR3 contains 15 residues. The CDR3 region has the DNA TGCGCCAGCAGCCCGACAGGGGCCCCCAATCAGCCCCAGCATTTT. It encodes CASSPTGAPNQPQHF.

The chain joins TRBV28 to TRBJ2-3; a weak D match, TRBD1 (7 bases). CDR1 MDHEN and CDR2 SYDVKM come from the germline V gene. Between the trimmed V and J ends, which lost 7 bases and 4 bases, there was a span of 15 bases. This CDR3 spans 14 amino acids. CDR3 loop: CASTRRGHADTQYF. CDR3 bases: TGTGCCAGCACCAGGAGGGGGCATGCAGATACGCAGTATTTT.

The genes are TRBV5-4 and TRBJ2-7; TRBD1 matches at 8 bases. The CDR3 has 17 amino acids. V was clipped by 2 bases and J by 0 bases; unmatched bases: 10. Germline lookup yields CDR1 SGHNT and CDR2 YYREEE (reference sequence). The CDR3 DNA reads TGTGCCAGCAGCTTAAACAGGGGGAGACAAGTCTCCTACGAGCAGTACTTC. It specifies CASSLNRGRQVSYEQYF.

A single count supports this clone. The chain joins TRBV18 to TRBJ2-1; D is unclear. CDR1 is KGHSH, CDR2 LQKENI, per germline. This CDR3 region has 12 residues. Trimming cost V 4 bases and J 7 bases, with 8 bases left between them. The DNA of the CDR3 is TGTGCCAGCTCACGTTACATAAATGAGCAGTTCTTC. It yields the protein CASSRYINEQFF.

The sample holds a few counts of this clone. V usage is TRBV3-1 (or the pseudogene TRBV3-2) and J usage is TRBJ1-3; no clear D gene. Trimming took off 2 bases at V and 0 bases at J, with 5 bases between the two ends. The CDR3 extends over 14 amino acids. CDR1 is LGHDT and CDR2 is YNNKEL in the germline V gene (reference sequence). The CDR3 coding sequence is TGTGCCAGCAGCCAACGCAGCTCTGGAAACACCATATATTTT. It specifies CASSQRSSGNTIYF.

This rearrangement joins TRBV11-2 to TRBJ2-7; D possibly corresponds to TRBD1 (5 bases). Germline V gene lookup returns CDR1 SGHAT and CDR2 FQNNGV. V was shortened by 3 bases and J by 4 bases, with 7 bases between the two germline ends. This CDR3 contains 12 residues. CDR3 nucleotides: TGTGCCAGCAGCTTGACAGTATACGAGCAGTACTTC. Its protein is CASSLTVYEQYF. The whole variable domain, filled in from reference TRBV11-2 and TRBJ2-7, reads EAGVAQSPRYKIIEKRQSVAFWCNPISGHATLYWYQQILGQGPKLLIQFQNNGVVDDSQLPKDRFSAERLKGVDSTLKIQPAKLEDSAVYLCASSLTVYEQYFGPGTRLTVT.

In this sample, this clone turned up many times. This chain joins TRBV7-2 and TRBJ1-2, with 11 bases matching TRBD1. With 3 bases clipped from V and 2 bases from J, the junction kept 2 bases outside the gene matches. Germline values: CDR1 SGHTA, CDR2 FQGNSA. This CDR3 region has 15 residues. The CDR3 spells CASSLRTGGNYGYTF. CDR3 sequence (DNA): TGTGCCAGCAGCTTGAGGACAGGGGGCAACTATGGCTACACCTTC.

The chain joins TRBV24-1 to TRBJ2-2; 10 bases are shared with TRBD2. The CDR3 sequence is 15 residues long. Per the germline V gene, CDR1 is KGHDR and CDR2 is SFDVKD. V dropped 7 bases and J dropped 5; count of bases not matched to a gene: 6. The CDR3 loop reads CATSPSGRETGELFF. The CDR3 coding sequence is TGTGCCACCAGCCCTAGCGGGAGAGAAACCGGGGAGCTGTTTTTT.